Listed here is a single TCR beta chain. This entry comes from a study of blood T cell repertoires in COVID-19. The wider study: Spain, Italy and the United States supplied samples that represented acute and convalescent COVID-19. T cells, B-cell-depleted T cells, or PBMCs provided the cDNA or gDNA that served as material.

Germline lookup yields CDR1 SGHDT and CDR2 YYEEEE. V was cut by 3 bases and J by 4 bases, with 8 bases left in between. This CDR3 comprises 13 residues. In the original processing: Reference gene primer amplification in the assay estimated nucleated cell counts. Sequenced by immunoSEQ multiplex PCR; TCRdb stores in-frame clones only, minus some. V, J and clone size are those of that table, while D and trimming were read from the DNA. The data contain about 250,000 clones, approximately 85% of them seen just once; the ten biggest clones take up about 9.3%. What was sequenced was PBMCs or T cells enriched from blood (not recorded which). The chain recombines TRBV5-6 with TRBJ2-1, with TRBD1 as a possible D gene (5 bases). The sequence came from a woman between 45 and 60 years old with acute COVID-19. The CDR3 region is CASSSQGYNEQFF. The CDR3, as DNA: TGTGCCAGCAGCTCCCAGGGATACAATGAGCAGTTCTTC.